The sequence of this T cell receptor (beta chain) was determined in a study of blood T cell repertoires in COVID-19. The wider study: COVID-19 samples collected from the United States, Italy and Spain covered acute and convalescent phases.

Libraries were prepared by immunoSEQ multiplex PCR; TCRdb keeps only in-frame clonotypes and omits some of them. The sample has about 180,000 clones; under 85% are singletons. The CDR3 covers 14 residues. CDR1 is SGHNT, CDR2 YYREEE, per germline (reference sequence). V gave up 4 bases and J gave up 6 bases; unmatched junction bases: 8. The TCR was taken from a woman in her 70s with COVID-19, enrolled during active disease. V and J are TRBV5-4 and TRBJ2-3; the match to TRBD2 covers 7 bases. Sequencing was done on a sample of peripheral blood. The CDR3 nucleotides are TGTGCCAGCAGCCCCCATGGGGGGGAGGATACGCAGTATTTT. Protein: CASSPHGGEDTQYF.